This T cell receptor beta chain emerged from a study of T cell responses to AZD1222 COVID-19 vaccine. Regarding the study as a whole: Compared with day 0, the breadth and depth of the Spike-specific TCR repertoire rose significantly after two doses of AZD1222. Reportedly, nearly half the spike-specific TCRs target unmutated variant regions. White British people made up most donors, females outnumbered males, and clonal diversity was possibly underestimated.

As for this clone: The antigen remains unidentified.

The CDR3 is 15 amino acids. V was shortened by 1 base and J by 2 bases, with 9 bases between the two germline ends. The V gene's germline CDR1 is MNHEY and CDR2 SVGEGT. TCRdb keeps only in-frame clones here, not all; method: immunoSEQ multiplex PCR. The sample carries 120,000 or so clones, more than 75% recorded once. The rearrangement links TRBV6-2 or TRBV6-3 to TRBJ1-5; D possibly corresponds to TRBD1 (5 bases). The sequenced sample was peripheral blood, obtained 28 days after the second AZD1222 dose. The receptor comes from an adult who received the AZD1222 COVID-19 vaccine. The DNA for the CDR3 is TGTGCCAGCAGTTACTGGGGGGAGGGCAATCAGCCCCAGCATTTT. It translates to CASSYWGEGNQPQHF.